The clone carrying this T cell receptor beta chain has just one count. Its target is unknown. Thawed PBMCs were FACS-sorted into unstimulated CD4+CD25+CD127- regulatory T cells, CD4+CD25- non-regulatory cells, CD4 and CD8 cells. The germline V gene has CDR1 WNHNN and CDR2 SYGVQD (reference sequence). This CDR3 has 16 amino acids. V was clipped by 0 bases and J by 0 bases; unmatched bases: 1. Assay used: immunoSEQ multiplex PCR; TCRdb lists only in-frame clones, some missing. The sample contains roughly 120,000 clones, about 90% of which appear only once. The data are from a study of Tregs in tolerant kidney transplant recipients. Study conclusions and caveats: Expanding Tregs on activated donor B cells appeared to best identify donor-specific TCRbeta clones. This study did not directly address biological reproducibility. Findings come from small patient numbers and require larger validation.

Input material: CD4+ T cells from blood. V is TRBV10-1 and J is TRBJ2-2; 7 nucleotides match TRBD1. The source of this sequence is a human donor in good health. CDR3 residues: CASSESGGPNTGELFF. The DNA of the CDR3 is TGCGCCAGCAGTGAGTCAGGGGGCCCGAACACCGGGGAGCTGTTTTTT.